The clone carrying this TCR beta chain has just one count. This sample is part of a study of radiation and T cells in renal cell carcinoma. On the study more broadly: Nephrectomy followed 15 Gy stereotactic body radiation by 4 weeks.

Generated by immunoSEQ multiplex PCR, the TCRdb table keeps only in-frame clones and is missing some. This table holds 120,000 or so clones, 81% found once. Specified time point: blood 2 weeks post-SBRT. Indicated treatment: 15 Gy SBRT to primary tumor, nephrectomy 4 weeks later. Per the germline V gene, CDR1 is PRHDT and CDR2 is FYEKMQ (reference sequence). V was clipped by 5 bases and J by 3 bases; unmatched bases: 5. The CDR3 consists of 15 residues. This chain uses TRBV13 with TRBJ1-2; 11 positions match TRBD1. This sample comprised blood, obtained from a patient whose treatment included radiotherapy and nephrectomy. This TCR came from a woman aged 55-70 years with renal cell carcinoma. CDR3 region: CASSPRDRGDYGYTF. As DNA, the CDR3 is TGTGCCAGCAGCCCCCGGGACAGGGGGGACTATGGCTACACCTTC.